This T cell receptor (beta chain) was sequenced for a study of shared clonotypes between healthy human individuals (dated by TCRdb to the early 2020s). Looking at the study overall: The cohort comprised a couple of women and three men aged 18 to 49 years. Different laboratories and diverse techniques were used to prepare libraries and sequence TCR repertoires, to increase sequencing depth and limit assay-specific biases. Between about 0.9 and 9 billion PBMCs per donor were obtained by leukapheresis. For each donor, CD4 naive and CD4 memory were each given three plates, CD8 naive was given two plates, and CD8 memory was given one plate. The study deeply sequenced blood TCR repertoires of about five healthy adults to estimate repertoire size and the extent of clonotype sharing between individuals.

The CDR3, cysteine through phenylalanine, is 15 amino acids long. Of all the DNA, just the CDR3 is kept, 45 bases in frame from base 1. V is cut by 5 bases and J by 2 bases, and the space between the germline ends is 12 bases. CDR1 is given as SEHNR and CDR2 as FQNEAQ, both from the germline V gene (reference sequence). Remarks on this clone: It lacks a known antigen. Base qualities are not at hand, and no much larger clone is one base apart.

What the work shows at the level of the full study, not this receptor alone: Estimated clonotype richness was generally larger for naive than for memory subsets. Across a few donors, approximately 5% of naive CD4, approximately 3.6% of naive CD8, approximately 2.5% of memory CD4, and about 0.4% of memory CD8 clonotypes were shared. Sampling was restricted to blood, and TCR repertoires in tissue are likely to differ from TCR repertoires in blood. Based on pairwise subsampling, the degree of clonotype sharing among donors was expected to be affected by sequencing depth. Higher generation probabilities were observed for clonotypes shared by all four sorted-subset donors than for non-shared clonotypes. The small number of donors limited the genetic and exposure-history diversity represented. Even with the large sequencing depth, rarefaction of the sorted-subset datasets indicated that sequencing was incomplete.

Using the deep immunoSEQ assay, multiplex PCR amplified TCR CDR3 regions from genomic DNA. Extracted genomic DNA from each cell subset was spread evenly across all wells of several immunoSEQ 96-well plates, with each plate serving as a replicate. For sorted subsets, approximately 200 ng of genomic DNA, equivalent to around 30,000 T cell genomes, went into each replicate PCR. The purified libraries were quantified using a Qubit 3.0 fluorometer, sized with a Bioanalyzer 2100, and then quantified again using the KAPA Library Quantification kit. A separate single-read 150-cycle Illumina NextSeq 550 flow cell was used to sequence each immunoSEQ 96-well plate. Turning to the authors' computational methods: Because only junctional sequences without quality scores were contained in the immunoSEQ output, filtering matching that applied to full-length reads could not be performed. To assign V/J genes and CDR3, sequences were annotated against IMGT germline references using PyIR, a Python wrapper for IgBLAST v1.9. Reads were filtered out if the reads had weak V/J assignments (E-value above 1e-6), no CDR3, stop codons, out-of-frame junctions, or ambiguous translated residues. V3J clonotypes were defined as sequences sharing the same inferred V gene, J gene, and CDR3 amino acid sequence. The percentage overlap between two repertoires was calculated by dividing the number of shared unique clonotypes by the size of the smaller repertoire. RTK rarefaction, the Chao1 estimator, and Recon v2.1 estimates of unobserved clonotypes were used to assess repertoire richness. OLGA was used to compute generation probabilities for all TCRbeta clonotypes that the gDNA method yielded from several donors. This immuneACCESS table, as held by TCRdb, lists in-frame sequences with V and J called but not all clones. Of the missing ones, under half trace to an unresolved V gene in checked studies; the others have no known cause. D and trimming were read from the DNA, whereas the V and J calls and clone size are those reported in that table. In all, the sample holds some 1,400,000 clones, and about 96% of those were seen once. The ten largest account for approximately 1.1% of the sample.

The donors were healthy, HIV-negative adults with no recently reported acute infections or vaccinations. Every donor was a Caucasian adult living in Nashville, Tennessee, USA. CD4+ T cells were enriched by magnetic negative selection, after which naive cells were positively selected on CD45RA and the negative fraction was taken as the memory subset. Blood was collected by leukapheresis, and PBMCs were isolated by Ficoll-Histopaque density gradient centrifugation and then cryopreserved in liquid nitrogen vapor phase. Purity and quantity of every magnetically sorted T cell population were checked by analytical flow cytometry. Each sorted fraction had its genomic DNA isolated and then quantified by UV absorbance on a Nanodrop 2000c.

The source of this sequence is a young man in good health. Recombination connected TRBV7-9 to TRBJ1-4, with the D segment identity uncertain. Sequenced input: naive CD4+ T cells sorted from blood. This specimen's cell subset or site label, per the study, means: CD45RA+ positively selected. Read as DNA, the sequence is TGTGCCAGCAGCCCTGCAGGTGCGACTAATGAAAAACTGTTTTTT. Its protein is CASSPAGATNEKLFF.